This TCR beta chain was obtained from a study of T cell repertoires in cytomegalovirus infection. For the study at large: As its CMV epitopes, the study selected recently identified HLA-C-restricted and well-studied HLA-B-restricted targets. Public signatures in TCR beta pointed to CMV infection and matching HLA type.

Whole-study findings and limits: CMV-specific HLA-C-restricted TCR beta clonotypes dominated the ex vivo response. Cumulative frequency of public TCR beta families picked out carriers of CMV plus the relevant HLA.

TCRdb recomputed calls from the reads with MiXCR, one row per CDR3 protein. The sample contains around 900,000 distinct CDR3 sequences, approximately 31% of which appear only once. The CDR3 extends over 16 amino acids. V was shortened by 1 base and J by 5 bases, with 17 bases between the two germline ends. The germline CDR1 and CDR2 sequences are SGHTA and FQGNSA. As for this clonotype: Its antigen is unknown.

This clonotype originated in a human donor in good health (CMV status not recorded). Some clones in this sample may be carry-over from other donors' samples. J is TRBJ2-5 and V is TRBV7-2; D possibly corresponds to TRBD2 (7 bases). Source: cultured CD8+ T cells from PBMCs, taken from culture after CMV antigen stimulation. DNA of the CDR3: TGTGCCAGCAGCTTAGGATTTCGTAGGGGGGGCGAGACCCAGTACTTC. This translates into CASSLGFRRGGETQYF.